Listed here are 21 T cell receptor beta chains from one sample, sequenced in a study of T cells in Graves' hyperthyroidism and ophthalmopathy. Amplified regions were TCR beta CDR3 sequences from RNA transcripts. The primer set for the first-round RT-PCR of the TCR CDR3 was HTBI. TCRdb re-analysed the multiplex PCR reads in MiXCR, keeping a single row per CDR3 protein. The repertoire holds roughly 580,000 distinct CDR3 sequences, with roughly 46% as singletons. The material sequenced was peripheral blood or thyroid tissue (not recorded which). Receptor source: a woman between 18 and 29 years old with Graves' hyperthyroidism.

This chain links TRBV9 with TRBJ2-5; the match to TRBD2 covers 11 bases. Germline CDR1 and CDR2: SGDLS and YYNGEE. The CDR3 spans 15 residues. V lost 2 bases to trimming and J lost 4 bases; unmatched junction nucleotides: 4. The CDR3: CASSVLAGGLETQYF. The CDR3 nucleotides read TGTGCCAGCAGCGTCCTAGCGGGAGGATTAGAGACCCAGTACTTC.

A word on this clonotype: A much larger clonotype is one base distant, so this may be a read error. The genes are TRBV2 and TRBJ1-5, with a weak D call TRBD1 (6 bases). Per germline, CDR1 SNHLY and CDR2 FYNNEI. Trimming took 4 bases from V and 7 from J, leaving 11 bases between them. CDR3 length: 13 residues. The CDR3 DNA sequence: TGTGCCAGCAGTGCCCCAGGGGAGCAGCCCCAGCATTTT. Residues: CASSAPGEQPQHF.

This clonotype was seen more than once but under ten times. The rearrangement uses TRBV7-9 and TRBJ2-5, with 7 bases identical to TRBD2. Germline V gene data show CDR1 as SEHNR and CDR2 as FQNEAQ (reference sequence). V was pared by 5 bases and J by 5 bases, with 8 bases of the junction left unmatched. The CDR3 is 14 residues long. The CDR3 DNA follows: TGTGCCAGCAGCGCGGGGAGGGCCTGGGAGACCCAGTACTTC. Amino acid sequence: CASSAGRAWETQYF.

This chain uses TRBV20-1 with TRBJ2-7; the D gene is possibly TRBD1 (6 bases). The CDR3 is made up of 12 amino acids. Germline CDR1 is DFQATT and CDR2 is SNEGSKA (reference sequence). Trimming took off 3 bases at V and 2 bases at J, with 8 bases between the two ends. The CDR3 reads CSARDRTYEQYF. CDR3 nucleotide sequence: TGCAGTGCTAGGGACAGAACCTACGAGCAGTACTTC.

In its sample, this clonotype was seen once. The gene calls are TRBV9 and TRBJ2-7; 8 nucleotides line up with TRBD2. Germline CDR1 is SGDLS and CDR2 is YYNGEE. The CDR3 spans 14 residues. Trimming removed 4 bases from V and 5 bases from J; junction bases left unmatched: 8. The DNA of the CDR3 is TGTGCCAGCAGCCAAGGCGGGAGGTCCAACGAGCAGTACTTC. Amino acid sequence: CASSQGGRSNEQYF.

The CDR3 DNA reads TGTGCCACCAATGAGGGGATTCAGCCCCAGCATTTT. It specifies CATNEGIQPQHF. V gene TRBV24-1 combines with J gene TRBJ1-5; D might be TRBD1 (5 bases). V lost 8 bases to trimming and J lost 6 bases, with 10 bases between them. CDR1 and CDR2 from the germline V gene are KGHDR and SFDVKD. The CDR3 sequence is 12 residues long.

The sample holds many counts of this clonotype. This chain uses TRBV7-2 with TRBJ1-5; no clear D gene. Germline CDR1 and CDR2: SGHTA and FQGNSA. The CDR3 consists of 13 residues. Trimming removed 4 bases from V and 6 bases from J, with 10 bases in between. The CDR3 DNA follows: TGTGCCAGCAGCTATCTCGCGACTCAGCCCCAGCATTTT. It translates to CASSYLATQPQHF.

This clonotype was counted between two and nine times. One junction end does not reproduce the germline sequence, and a read error may be involved. The V call is TRBV24-1, the J call TRBJ2-5; D tentatively fits TRBD1 or TRBD2 (6 bases each). CDR3 length: 14 residues. CDR1 KGHDR and CDR2 SFDVKD come from the germline V gene. The DNA for the CDR3 is TGTGCCAGCAGTCCCGGGGGCGGGCCGGAGACCCAGTACTTC. It translates to CASSPGGGPETQYF.

The CDR3 here is CSAISAAGRETQYF. The DNA for the CDR3 is TGCAGTGCTATCTCCGCGGCGGGACGGGAGACCCAGTACTTC. J is TRBJ2-5 and V is TRBV20-1; the D gene is possibly TRBD2 (6 bases). Trimming took off 4 bases at V and 5 bases at J, with 17 bases between the two ends. CDR1 is DFQATT and CDR2 is SNEGSKA in the germline V gene (reference sequence). The length of the CDR3 is 14 residues.

This rearrangement joins TRBV2 to TRBJ2-2; D uncertain. Trimming removed 7 bases at V and 7 bases at J, with 10 bases between. CDR1 and CDR2 from the germline V gene are SNHLY and FYNNEI. The CDR3 spans 12 residues. The CDR3 protein is CASTRLGGELFF. The CDR3, as DNA: TGTGCCAGCACCCGACTGGGCGGGGAGCTGTTTTTT.

The V and J genes are TRBV5-1 and TRBJ2-5, with D perhaps TRBD2 (6 bases). V dropped 0 bases and J dropped 7 bases, with 10 bases sitting between them. Germline V gene lookup returns CDR1 SGHRS and CDR2 YFSETQ. CDR3 length: 13 amino acids. In nucleotides, the CDR3 is TGCGCCAGCAGCTTGGACGGGAGAGGGACCCAGTACTTC. Translating gives CASSLDGRGTQYF.

This clonotype was recorded a few times. The chain has TRBV10-3 and TRBJ1-1, with TRBD1 as a possible D gene (6 bases). The CDR3 spans 18 residues. V was cut by 4 bases and J by 1 base, with 22 bases left in between. The V gene's germline CDR1 is ENHRY and CDR2 SYGVKD. The CDR3 region is CAISGMSTTGQTNTEAFF. CDR3 nucleotides: TGTGCCATCAGTGGAATGTCAACGACCGGACAGACGAACACTGAAGCTTTCTTT.

The table lists this clonotype with many counts. The V gene is TRBV2, the J gene TRBJ1-2; 8 bases align to TRBD1. Germline CDR1 SNHLY, CDR2 FYNNEI. The CDR3 is 14 residues long. After removal of 5 bases from V and 2 bases from J, the junction contained 4 bases not matched to a gene. Here the CDR3 reads CASSRTGTNYGYTF. The CDR3 DNA sequence: TGTGCCAGCAGTAGGACAGGGACCAACTATGGCTACACCTTC.

In its sample, this clonotype was seen once. The chain has TRBV2 and TRBJ2-7, with 10 nucleotides matching TRBD2. V shed 1 base, J shed 1 base, and the junction held 7 bases outside the gene matches. There are 17 residues in the CDR3. Germline loops: CDR1 SNHLY, CDR2 FYNNEI. The CDR3 region has the DNA TGTGCCAGCAGTGAAGGGGCTAGCGGGAGAGGTTCCTACGAGCAGTACTTC. Its translation: CASSEGASGRGSYEQYF.

Ten or more counts support this clonotype. The rearrangement joins TRBV7-9 to TRBJ2-7; 8 nucleotides align to TRBD1. The length of the CDR3 is 16 residues. Germline V gene data show CDR1 as SEHNR and CDR2 as FQNEAQ (reference sequence). Trimming cost V 4 bases and J 2 bases; bases outside gene matches: 10. Written as DNA, the CDR3 is TGTGCCAGCAGCTCCACGGCCAGGGGACAGGCCTACGAGCAGTACTTC. It encodes CASSSTARGQAYEQYF.

The chain links TRBV29-1 to TRBJ1-2; D possibly corresponds to TRBD1 (5 bases). Germline V gives CDR1 SQVTM, CDR2 ANQGSEA. The CDR3 is made up of 13 amino acids. V lost 3 bases to trimming and J lost 5 bases, with 13 bases between them. CDR3 amino acids: CSVDQGGSYGYTF. CDR3 sequence (DNA): TGCAGCGTTGACCAGGGCGGGAGTTATGGCTACACCTTC.

Note on this clonotype: This sequence may be a read error, since a much larger clone differs from it by one base. V usage is TRBV7-9 and J usage is TRBJ2-7; weak D call: TRBD2 (5 bases). The V and J ends lost 6 bases and 3 bases respectively, with 9 bases between them. Germline CDR1 is SEHNR and CDR2 is FQNEAQ (reference sequence). The length of the CDR3 is 12 residues. The DNA for the CDR3 is TGTGCCAGCAGATCCGGGGACTACGAGCAGTACTTC. Encoded protein: CASRSGDYEQYF.

The V and J genes are TRBV29-1 and TRBJ1-6; unclear D gene. Trimming shortened V by 4 bases and J by 10 bases, and 14 bases separated the two germline ends. This CDR3 contains 13 residues. Germline V gene data show CDR1 as SQVTM and CDR2 as ANQGSEA. In DNA form, the CDR3 reads TGCAGCGTTGTGTTCGGCGTTGGATCACCCCTCCACTTT. Translated, it gives CSVVFGVGSPLHF.

The chain carries TRBV12-3 or TRBV12-4 and TRBJ1-2; perhaps TRBD1 as D (5 bases). V lost 5 bases and J 5 bases, leaving 21 bases between the germline ends. The CDR3 is made up of 16 amino acids. CDR3 amino acids: CASSGVGQGTKYGYTF. The CDR3 bases are TGTGCCAGCAGTGGCGTGGGGCAGGGAACGAAATATGGCTACACCTTC.

The chain links TRBV5-1 to TRBJ2-3, with D unresolved. Trimming took 0 bases from V and 0 from J, leaving 8 bases between them. CDR1 is SGHRS and CDR2 is YFSETQ in the germline V gene. The CDR3 runs to 15 residues. CDR3 region: CASSLDSPSTDTQYF. CDR3 DNA sequence: TGCGCCAGCAGCTTGGACAGTCCTAGCACAGATACGCAGTATTTT.

This sequence joins TRBV2 and TRBJ1-5; D not resolved. The germline gives CDR1 SNHLY, CDR2 FYNNEI. CDR3 length: 15 residues. The ends were cut back, 2 bases at V and 3 bases at J, with 11 bases in the middle. Here the CDR3 DNA reads TGTGCCAGCAGTGAACTGGACGGAGCCAATCAGCCCCAGCATTTT. It specifies CASSELDGANQPQHF.